Listed below are T cell receptor beta chains from one sample, sequenced in a study of T cells after yellow fever vaccination. TCRdb re-called the 5' RACE reads with MiXCR, one entry per CDR3 protein. The sample lists about 580,000 distinct CDR3 sequences; about 15% were seen once. The source was PBMCs, collected 5 to 6 days after the first yellow fever vaccination. The receptors stem from a man in his late teens or twenties who received the YFV17D yellow fever vaccine. CDR3s include the opening cysteine and the closing phenylalanine or tryptophan. The order of the fields is CDR3 length, D gene, J gene, V gene, clone size, CDR3 protein, CDR3 DNA. A D gene is named only where the DNA matches it firmly. The listing skips clone size in some rows; elsewhere it reads once, few, many or a size class.

>15|TRBD1|TRBJ1-5|TRBV5-1|NA
CASSQTGRSNQPQHF
TGCGCCAGCAGCCAGACAGGGAGGAGCAATCAGCCCCAGCATTTT
>17|TRBD1|TRBJ1-2|TRBV5-1|NA
CASSLGETGASSSGYTF
TGCGCCAGCAGCTTGGGGGAGACAGGGGCATCATCTAGTGGCTACACCTTC
>16|NA|TRBJ1-1|TRBV4-1|many
CASSQDRRRLNTEAFF
TGCGCCAGCAGCCAAGATCGTCGCAGGTTGAACACTGAAGCTTTCTTT
>16|TRBD1|TRBJ2-1|TRBV6-5|NA
CASSYSDRARDNEQFF
TGTGCCAGCAGTTACTCCGACAGGGCTAGGGACAATGAGCAGTTCTTC
>14|NA|TRBJ2-5|TRBV12-3/TRBV12-4|NA
CASRSPGNQETQYF
TGTGCCAGCAGATCCCCTGGGAACCAAGAGACCCAGTACTTC
>14|NA|TRBJ1-5|TRBV6-1|NA
CASSVEGVGQPQHF
TGTGCCAGCAGTGTCGAAGGGGTCGGTCAGCCCCAGCATTTT
>13|NA|TRBJ2-5|TRBV12-3/TRBV12-4|many
CASSFGYQETQYF
TGTGCCAGCAGTTTCGGGTACCAAGAGACCCAGTACTTC
>14|NA|TRBJ2-2|TRBV5-1|many
CASRLRGVSGELFF
TGCGCCAGCAGGCTTCGCGGGGTCTCCGGGGAGCTGTTTTTT
>13|TRBD1|TRBJ2-5|TRBV30|few
CAWSVGTGETQYF
TGTGCCTGGAGTGTTGGGACAGGGGAGACCCAGTACTTC
>13|NA|TRBJ2-3|TRBV7-2|few
CASSLTGYNTQYF
TGTGCCAGCAGCTTAACAGGGTATAATACGCAGTATTTT
>15|NA|TRBJ2-3|TRBV5-1|few
CASSLRGPVTDTQYF
TGCGCCAGCAGCTTGAGGGGACCAGTCACAGATACGCAGTATTTT
>14|NA|TRBJ1-1|TRBV6-2/TRBV6-3|few
CASSFLPPPWGAFF
TGTGCCAGCAGTTTTCTTCCGCCCCCCTGGGGAGCTTTCTTT
>16|NA|TRBJ2-3|TRBV12-3/TRBV12-4|NA
CASSPWVGLSTDTQYF
TGTGCCAGCAGCCCCTGGGTGGGCTTGTCCACAGATACGCAGTATTTT
>13|TRBD1|TRBJ1-1|TRBV20-1|NA
CSGWTGENTEAFF
TGCAGTGGCTGGACAGGGGAGAACACTGAAGCTTTCTTT
>13|NA|TRBJ1-1|TRBV14|few
CASSQDLMSEAFF
TGTGCCAGCAGCCAAGACCTAATGAGCGAAGCTTTCTTT
>13|NA|TRBJ1-1|TRBV7-3|few
CASSLDPSTEAFF
TGTGCCAGCAGCTTGGACCCGTCCACTGAAGCTTTCTTT
>17|TRBD2|TRBJ2-3|TRBV20-1|few
CSARASGGAGGTDTQYF
TGCAGTGCTAGGGCTAGCGGGGGGGCCGGGGGCACAGATACGCAGTATTTT
>16|NA|TRBJ2-5|TRBV7-9|NA
CASSPNRASNQETQYF
TGTGCCAGCAGCCCAAACAGGGCGTCTAACCAAGAGACCCAGTACTTC
>14|NA|TRBJ1-1|TRBV6-2/TRBV6-3|NA
CASSRWTANTEAFF
TGTGCCAGCAGCCGATGGACAGCGAACACTGAAGCTTTCTTT
>15|TRBD1|TRBJ2-3|TRBV20-1|NA
CSAAGRDRVGTAQYF
TGCAGTGCCGCTGGCCGGGACAGGGTAGGGACGGCGCAGTATTTT
>14|NA|TRBJ1-2|TRBV9|few
CASSVDISSSGYTF
TGTGCCAGCAGCGTCGACATCTCTTCCTCTGGCTACACCTTC
>16|TRBD2|TRBJ2-3|TRBV5-1|few
CASSLDSGGLGDTQYF
TGCGCCAGCAGCTTGGATAGCGGGGGCCTCGGAGATACGCAGTATTTT
>18|TRBD1|TRBJ2-3|TRBV7-8|few
CASSLTNYRTGNPDTQYF
TGTGCCAGCAGCTTAACAAATTACAGGACAGGGAACCCAGATACGCAGTATTTT
>14|NA|TRBJ2-5|TRBV5-4|few
CASRKGAGQETQYF
TGTGCCAGCAGAAAAGGGGCAGGACAAGAGACCCAGTACTTC
>15|TRBD2|TRBJ2-2|TRBV7-6|NA
CASSPGSGGTGELFF
TGTGCCAGCAGCCCCGGGAGCGGGGGCACCGGGGAGCTGTTTTTT
>14|NA|TRBJ2-4|TRBV4-2|few
CASSRNILENIQYF
TGTGCCAGCAGCCGAAATATACTAGAAAACATTCAGTACTTC
>13|NA|TRBJ1-1|TRBV7-8|many
CASSSPRGLEAFF
TGTGCCAGCAGCTCCCCCCGAGGGCTTGAAGCTTTCTTT
>15|TRBD1|TRBJ2-1|TRBV10-3|many
CAIRAGTVSTHEQFF
TGTGCCATCAGGGCCGGGACAGTTAGTACACATGAGCAGTTCTTC
>14|NA|TRBJ2-1|TRBV7-2|NA
CASSFRAPTGFGFF
TGTGCCAGCAGCTTCAGGGCCCCTACAGGGTTTGGGTTCTTC
>16|TRBD2|TRBJ2-5|TRBV24-1|NA
CATSRRLAGGVETQYF
TGTGCCACCAGCCGCAGACTAGCGGGGGGAGTAGAGACCCAGTACTTC
>15|NA|TRBJ2-4|TRBV18|NA
CASSIYGSDKNIQYF
TGTGCCAGCTCTATCTACGGATCCGACAAAAACATTCAGTACTTC
>15|NA|TRBJ2-1|TRBV2|few
CASSGGRSSYNEQFF
TGTGCCAGCAGTGGTGGTAGGAGCTCCTACAATGAGCAGTTCTTC
>13|TRBD1|TRBJ1-2|TRBV29-1|NA
CSVRGGYSYGYTF
TGCAGCGTGAGAGGGGGCTACAGCTATGGCTACACCTTC
>14|NA|TRBJ2-3|TRBV28|NA
CASSLLSLVDTQYF
TGTGCCAGCAGTTTATTATCTTTGGTCGATACGCAGTATTTT
>15|NA|TRBJ2-2|TRBV20-1|few
CSARDRITNTGELFF
TGCAGTGCTAGAGACAGGATCACGAACACCGGGGAGCTGTTTTTT
>13|NA|TRBJ2-7|TRBV18|few
CASSPTAADEQYF
TGTGCCAGCTCACCAACCGCTGCGGACGAGCAGTACTTC
>14|TRBD2|TRBJ2-3|TRBV7-9|NA
CASSPTSVRDTQYF
TGTGCCAGCAGCCCGACTAGCGTGAGAGATACGCAGTATTTT
>15|NA|TRBJ2-5|TRBV5-1|few
CASSLGSSNRETQYF
TGCGCCAGCAGCTTGGGATCTTCGAACAGGGAGACCCAGTACTTC
>14|NA|TRBJ2-3|TRBV5-1|few
CASSLEQGPDTQYF
TGCGCCAGCAGCTTGGAACAGGGTCCAGATACGCAGTATTTT
>14|NA|TRBJ1-2|TRBV12-3/TRBV12-4|NA
CASRTSTARYGYTF
TGTGCCAGCAGGACCTCGACTGCCCGGTATGGCTACACCTTC
>12|NA|TRBJ1-2|TRBV9|NA
CASLGNGYGYTF
TGTGCCAGCTTGGGGAATGGGTATGGCTACACCTTC
>13|NA|TRBJ1-2|TRBV6-2/TRBV6-3|many
CASRPTGNYGYTF
TGTGCCAGCAGGCCCACAGGAAACTATGGCTACACCTTC
>13|NA|TRBJ2-1|TRBV7-3|few
CASSPSGPNEQFF
TGTGCCAGCAGCCCCTCAGGGCCCAATGAGCAGTTCTTC
>14|TRBD1|TRBJ2-7|TRBV4-2|NA
CASSARDSTYEQYF
TGTGCCAGCAGCGCGAGGGACAGCACCTACGAGCAGTACTTC
>13|NA|TRBJ1-2|TRBV29-1|few
CSAVNIRSYGYTF
TGCAGCGCAGTGAACATAAGGAGCTATGGCTACACCTTC
>15|TRBD2|TRBJ2-5|TRBV4-2|NA
CASSQRTSGEETQYF
TGTGCCAGCAGCCAGCGGACTAGCGGGGAGGAGACCCAGTACTTC
>13|TRBD1|TRBJ2-1|TRBV29-1|few
CSVRTGYLDEQFF
TGCAGCGTTAGGACAGGATATCTCGATGAGCAGTTCTTC
>15|NA|TRBJ1-1|TRBV27|few
CASSLSPTENTEAFF
TGTGCCAGCAGTTTATCCCCGACAGAGAACACTGAAGCTTTCTTT
>17|NA|TRBJ2-3|TRBV15|NA
CATSRDVAGQLSDTQYF
TGTGCCACCAGCAGAGATGTAGCGGGACAGCTTTCAGATACGCAGTATTTT